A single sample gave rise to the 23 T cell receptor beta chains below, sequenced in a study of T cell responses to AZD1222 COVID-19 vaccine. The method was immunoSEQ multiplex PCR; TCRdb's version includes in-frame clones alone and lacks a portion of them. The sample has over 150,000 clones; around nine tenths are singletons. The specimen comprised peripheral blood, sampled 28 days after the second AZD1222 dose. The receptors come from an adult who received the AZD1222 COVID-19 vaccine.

Written as DNA, the CDR3 is TGTGCCACCAGCAGAGGTGAAGGGGCTGAGGAGACCCAGTACTTC. Protein product: CATSRGEGAEETQYF. V usage is TRBV15 and J usage is TRBJ2-5, with a tentative D call TRBD1 (5 bases). Trimming took off 1 base at V and 5 bases at J, with 14 bases between the two ends. Per the germline V gene, CDR1 is LNHNV and CDR2 is YYDKDF (reference sequence). This CDR3 has 15 amino acids.

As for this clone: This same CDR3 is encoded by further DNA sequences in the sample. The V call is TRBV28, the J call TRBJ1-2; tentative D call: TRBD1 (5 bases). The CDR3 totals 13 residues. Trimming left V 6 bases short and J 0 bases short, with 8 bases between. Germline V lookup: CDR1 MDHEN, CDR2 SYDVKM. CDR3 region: CASRPGPNYGYTF. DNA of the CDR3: TGTGCCAGCAGACCGGGGCCTAACTATGGCTACACCTTC.

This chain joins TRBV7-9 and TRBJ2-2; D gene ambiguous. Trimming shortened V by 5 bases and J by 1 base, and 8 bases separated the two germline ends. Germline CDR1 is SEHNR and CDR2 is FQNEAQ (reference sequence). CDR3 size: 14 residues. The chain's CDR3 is CASSVVWNTGELFF. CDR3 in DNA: TGTGCCAGCAGCGTGGTATGGAACACCGGGGAGCTGTTTTTT.

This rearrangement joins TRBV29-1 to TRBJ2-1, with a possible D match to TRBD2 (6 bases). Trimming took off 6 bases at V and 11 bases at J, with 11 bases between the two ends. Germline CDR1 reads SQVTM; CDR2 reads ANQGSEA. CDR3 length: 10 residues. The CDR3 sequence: CSVWDFQQFF. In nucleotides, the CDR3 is TGCAGCGTCTGGGACTTTCAGCAGTTCTTC.

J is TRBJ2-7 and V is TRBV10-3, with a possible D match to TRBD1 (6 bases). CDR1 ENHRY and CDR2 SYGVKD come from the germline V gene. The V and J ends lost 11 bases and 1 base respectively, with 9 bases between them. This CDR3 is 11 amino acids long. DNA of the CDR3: TGTGCCTCCACAGGGTCCTACGAGCAGTACTTC. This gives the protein CASTGSYEQYF.

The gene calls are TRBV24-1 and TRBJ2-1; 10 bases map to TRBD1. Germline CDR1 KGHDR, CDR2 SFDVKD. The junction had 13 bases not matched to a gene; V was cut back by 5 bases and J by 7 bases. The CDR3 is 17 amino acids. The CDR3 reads CATSGHSGTGAGNEQFF. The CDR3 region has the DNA TGTGCCACCAGTGGTCACTCCGGGACAGGGGCTGGGAATGAGCAGTTCTTC.

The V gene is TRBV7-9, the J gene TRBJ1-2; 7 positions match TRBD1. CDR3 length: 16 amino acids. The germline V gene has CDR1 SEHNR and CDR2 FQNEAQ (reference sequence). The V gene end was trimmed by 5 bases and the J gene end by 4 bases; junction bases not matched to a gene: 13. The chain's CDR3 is CASSPRTGGHPYGYTF. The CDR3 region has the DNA TGTGCCAGCAGCCCTCGGACAGGAGGACACCCCTATGGCTACACCTTC. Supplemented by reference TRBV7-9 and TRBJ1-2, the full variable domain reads DTGVSQNPRHKITKRGQNVTFRCDPISEHNRLYWYRQTLGQGPEFLTYFQNEAQLEKSRLLSDRFSAERPKGSFSTLEIQRTEQGDSAMYLCASSPRTGGHPYGYTFGSGTRLTVV.

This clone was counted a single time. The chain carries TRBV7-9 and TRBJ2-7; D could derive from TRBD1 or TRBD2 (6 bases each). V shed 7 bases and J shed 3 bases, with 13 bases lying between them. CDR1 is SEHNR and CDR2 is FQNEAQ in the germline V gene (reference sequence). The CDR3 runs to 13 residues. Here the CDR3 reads CASTLGGHYEQYF. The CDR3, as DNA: TGTGCCAGCACACTGGGGGGACACTACGAGCAGTACTTC.

The CDR3 region is CATSDSRSSYNEQFF. As DNA, the CDR3 is TGTGCCACCAGTGATTCGCGTAGCTCCTACAATGAGCAGTTCTTC. This chain uses TRBV24-1 with TRBJ2-1; no firm D call. Per germline, CDR1 KGHDR and CDR2 SFDVKD. V lost 2 bases and J lost 0, with 7 bases in between. This CDR3 has 15 amino acids.

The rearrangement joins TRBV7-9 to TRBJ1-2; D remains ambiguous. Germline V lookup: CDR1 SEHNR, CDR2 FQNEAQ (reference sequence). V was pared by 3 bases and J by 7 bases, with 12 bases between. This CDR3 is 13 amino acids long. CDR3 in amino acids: CASSFESRFGYTF. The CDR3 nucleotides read TGTGCCAGCAGCTTTGAGTCCCGGTTTGGCTACACCTTC.

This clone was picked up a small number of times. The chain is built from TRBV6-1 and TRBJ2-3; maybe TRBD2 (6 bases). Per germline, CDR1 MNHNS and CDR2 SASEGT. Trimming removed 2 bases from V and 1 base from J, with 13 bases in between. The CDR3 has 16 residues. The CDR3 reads CASSEQGGWGTDTQYF. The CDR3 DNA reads TGTGCCAGCAGTGAACAAGGAGGGTGGGGCACAGATACGCAGTATTTT.

For the CDR3, the DNA is TGTGCCACCAGCAGAGCTAATCAGCCCCAGCATTTT. Translating gives CATSRANQPQHF. The chain is built from TRBV15 and TRBJ1-5; D gene ambiguous. Germline V gene data show CDR1 as LNHNV and CDR2 as YYDKDF (reference sequence). The CDR3 is 12 amino acids. The V gene lost 1 base and the J gene lost 4 bases, with 2 bases spanning the gap.

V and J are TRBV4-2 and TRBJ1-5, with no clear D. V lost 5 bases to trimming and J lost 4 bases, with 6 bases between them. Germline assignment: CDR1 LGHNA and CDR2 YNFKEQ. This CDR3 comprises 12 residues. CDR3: CASSGPNQPQHF. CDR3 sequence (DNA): TGTGCCAGCAGCGGGCCAAATCAGCCCCAGCATTTT.

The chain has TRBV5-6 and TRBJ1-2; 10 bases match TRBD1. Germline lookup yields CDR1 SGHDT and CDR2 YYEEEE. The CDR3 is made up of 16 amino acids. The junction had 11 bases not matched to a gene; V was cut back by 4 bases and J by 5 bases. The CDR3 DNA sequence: TGTGCCAGCAGCCCGAACCGGGACAGGGGCACGTATGGCTACACCTTC. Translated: CASSPNRDRGTYGYTF. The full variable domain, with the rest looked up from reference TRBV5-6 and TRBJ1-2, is DAGVTQSPTHLIKTRGQQVTLRCSPKSGHDTVSWYQQALGQGPQFIFQYYEEEERQRGNFPDRFSGHQFPNYSSELNVNALLLGDSALYLCASSPNRDRGTYGYTFGSGTRLTVV.

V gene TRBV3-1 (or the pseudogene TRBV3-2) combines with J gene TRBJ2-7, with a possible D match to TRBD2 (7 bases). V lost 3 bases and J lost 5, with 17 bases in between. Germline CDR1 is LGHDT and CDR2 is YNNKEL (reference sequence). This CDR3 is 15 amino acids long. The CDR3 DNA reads TGTGCCAGCAGCCAGAGGGGGGGCCATGAGAACGAGCAGTACTTC. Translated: CASSQRGGHENEQYF.

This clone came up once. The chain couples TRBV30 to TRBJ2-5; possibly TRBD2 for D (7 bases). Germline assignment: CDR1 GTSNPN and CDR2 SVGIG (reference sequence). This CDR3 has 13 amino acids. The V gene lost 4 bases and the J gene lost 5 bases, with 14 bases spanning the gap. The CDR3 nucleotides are TGTGCCTGGAATATCGGGGGGCTGGAGACCCAGTACTTC. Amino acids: CAWNIGGLETQYF.

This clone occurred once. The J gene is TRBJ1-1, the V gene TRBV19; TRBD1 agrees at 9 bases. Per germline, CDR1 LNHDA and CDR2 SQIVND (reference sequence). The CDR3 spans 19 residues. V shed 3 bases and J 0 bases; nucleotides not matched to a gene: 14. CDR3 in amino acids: CASSIDGTGTRGMNTEAFF. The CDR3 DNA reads TGTGCCAGTAGTATTGACGGGACAGGGACCCGTGGGATGAACACTGAAGCTTTCTTT.

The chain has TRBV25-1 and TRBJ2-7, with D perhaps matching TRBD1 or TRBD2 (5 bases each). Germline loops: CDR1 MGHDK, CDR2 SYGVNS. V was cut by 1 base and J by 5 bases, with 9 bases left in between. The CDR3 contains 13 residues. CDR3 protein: CASSEFGGNEQYF. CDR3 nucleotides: TGTGCCAGCAGTGAATTTGGGGGAAACGAGCAGTACTTC.

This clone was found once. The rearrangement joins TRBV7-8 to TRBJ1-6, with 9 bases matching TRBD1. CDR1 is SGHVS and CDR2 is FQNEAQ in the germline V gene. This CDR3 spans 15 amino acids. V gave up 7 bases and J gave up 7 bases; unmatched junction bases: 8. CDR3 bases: TGTGCCAGCACCCTAACAGGGGGCCGGAATTCACCCCTCCACTTT. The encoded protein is CASTLTGGRNSPLHF. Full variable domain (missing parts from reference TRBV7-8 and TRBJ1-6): GAGVSQSPRYKVAKRGQDVALRCDPISGHVSLFWYQQALGQGPEFLTYFQNEAQLDKSGLPSDRFFAERPEGSVSTLKIQRTQQEDSAVYLCASTLTGGRNSPLHFGNGTRLTVT.

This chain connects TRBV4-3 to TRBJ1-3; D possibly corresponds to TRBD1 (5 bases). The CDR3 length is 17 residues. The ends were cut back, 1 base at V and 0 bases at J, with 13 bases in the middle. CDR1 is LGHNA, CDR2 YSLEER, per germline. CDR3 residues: CASSQVGGAHSGNTIYF. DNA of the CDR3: TGCGCCAGCAGCCAAGTGGGAGGGGCGCACTCTGGAAACACCATATATTTT.

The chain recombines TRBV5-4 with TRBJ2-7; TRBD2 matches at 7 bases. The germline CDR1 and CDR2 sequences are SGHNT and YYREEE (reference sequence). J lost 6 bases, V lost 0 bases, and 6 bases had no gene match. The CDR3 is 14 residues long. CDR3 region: CASSLAGLVSEQYF. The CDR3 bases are TGTGCCAGCAGCTTGGCCGGACTAGTTTCCGAGCAGTACTTC.

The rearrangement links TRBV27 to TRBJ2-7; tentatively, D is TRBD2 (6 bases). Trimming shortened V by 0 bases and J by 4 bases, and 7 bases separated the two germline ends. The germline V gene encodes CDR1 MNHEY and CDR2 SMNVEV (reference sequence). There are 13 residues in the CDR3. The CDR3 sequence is CASSLSGGYEQYF. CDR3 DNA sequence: TGTGCCAGCAGTTTATCCGGGGGATACGAGCAGTACTTC.

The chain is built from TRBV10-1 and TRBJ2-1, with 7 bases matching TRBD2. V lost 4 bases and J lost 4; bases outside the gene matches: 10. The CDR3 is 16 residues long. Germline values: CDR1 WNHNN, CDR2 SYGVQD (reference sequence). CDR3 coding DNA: TGCGCCAGCAGTGGTGAAGGAGCGGGGCCTTACAATGAGCAGTTCTTC. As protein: CASSGEGAGPYNEQFF.